The 7 T cell receptor beta chains below all came from one sample that was sequenced in a study of blood T cell repertoires in COVID-19. The repertoire was sequenced with immunoSEQ multiplex PCR; TCRdb's copy has only in-frame clones and lacks some. The sample consists of some 42,000 clones, around 84% of them appearing once. The sample consisted of peripheral blood. The receptor set was obtained from a woman in her 70s in a cohort sampled during active COVID-19.

The chain recombines TRBV6-6 with TRBJ2-7; TRBD1 matches at 8 bases. This CDR3 is built from 14 residues. The V gene end was trimmed by 6 bases and the J gene end by 0 bases; junction bases not matched to a gene: 4. CDR1 MNHNY and CDR2 SVGAGI come from the germline V gene (reference sequence). The DNA of the CDR3 is TGTGCCAGCAGCGGGGGACAGGCCTCCTACGAGCAGTACTTC. Translated, it gives CASSGGQASYEQYF.

The chain has TRBV25-1 and TRBJ1-6; 10 bases map to TRBD1. Looked up from germline, CDR1 is MGHDK and CDR2 is SYGVNS. The CDR3 is 15 residues long. J was trimmed by 10 bases and V by 1 base; bases with no gene match: 4. For the CDR3, the DNA is TGTGCCAGCAGTGAATGGGACAGGGGTGAATCACCCCTCCACTTT. Amino acids: CASSEWDRGESPLHF.

The genes are TRBV7-8 and TRBJ2-1, with D perhaps TRBD2 (5 bases). The CDR3 loop spans 14 amino acids. Trimming cost V 1 base and J 9 bases, with 13 bases left between them. Germline-derived CDR1 and CDR2 are SGHVS and FQNEAQ. CDR3 loop: CASSLGTRGGEQFF. DNA for the CDR3: TGTGCCAGCAGCTTAGGCACACGGGGTGGTGAGCAGTTCTTC.

The rearrangement links TRBV5-1 to TRBJ2-3, with TRBD1 matching over 8 bases. The CDR3 covers 16 residues. The germline V gene encodes CDR1 SGHRS and CDR2 YFSETQ. V was clipped by 4 bases and J by 2 bases; unmatched bases: 9. CDR3 in amino acids: CASSPGTGWDTDTQYF. CDR3 coding DNA: TGCGCCAGCAGCCCTGGGACAGGATGGGACACAGATACGCAGTATTTT.

To note about this clone: Its ends do not fully match the called genes, so a read error is possible. The chain combines TRBV2 with TRBJ1-2; D is possibly TRBD1 (6 bases). The CDR3 has 12 amino acids. Germline assignment: CDR1 SNHLY and CDR2 FYNNEI. CDR3 sequence (DNA): TGTGCCAGCAATGAAAACAGGGATGGCTACACCTTC. Translating it yields CASNENRDGYTF. The variable domain in full, completed from reference TRBV2 and TRBJ1-2, reads EPEVTQTPSHQVTQMGQEVILRCVPISNHLYFYWYRQILGQKVEFLVSFYNNEISEKSEIFDDQFSVERPDGSNFTLKIRSTKLEDSAMYFCASNENRDGYTFGSGTRLTVV.

The chain couples TRBV5-6 to TRBJ1-3; D ambiguous. Trimming pared 3 bases from V and 0 bases from J, leaving 10 bases between. Germline CDR1 and CDR2: SGHDT and YYEEEE. The CDR3 totals 15 residues. The CDR3 coding sequence is TGTGCCAGCAGCTCGACATTCCTCTCTGGAAACACCATATATTTT. It encodes CASSSTFLSGNTIYF.

This sequence joins TRBV7-2 and TRBJ2-7; 9 bases match TRBD2. The CDR3 is 14 residues long. The junction had 2 bases not matched to a gene; V was cut back by 3 bases and J by 2 bases. From germline, CDR1 is SGHTA and CDR2 FQGNSA. The CDR3 DNA is TGTGCCAGCAGCTTGACTAGCGGCCCCTACGAGCAGTACTTC. Its translation: CASSLTSGPYEQYF.